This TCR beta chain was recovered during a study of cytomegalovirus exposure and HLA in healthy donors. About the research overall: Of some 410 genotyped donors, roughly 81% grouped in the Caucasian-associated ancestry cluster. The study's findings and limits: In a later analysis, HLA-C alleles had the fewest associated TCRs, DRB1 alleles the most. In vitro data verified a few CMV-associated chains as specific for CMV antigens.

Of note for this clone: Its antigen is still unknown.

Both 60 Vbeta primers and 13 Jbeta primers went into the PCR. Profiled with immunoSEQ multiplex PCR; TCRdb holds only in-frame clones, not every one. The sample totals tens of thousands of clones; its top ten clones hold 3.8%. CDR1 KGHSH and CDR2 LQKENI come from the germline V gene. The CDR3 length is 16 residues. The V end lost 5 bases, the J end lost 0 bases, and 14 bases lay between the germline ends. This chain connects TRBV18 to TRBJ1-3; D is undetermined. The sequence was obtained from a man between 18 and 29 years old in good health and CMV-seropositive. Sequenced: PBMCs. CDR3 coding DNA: TGTGCCAGCTCAGAGTCCCGGGTGAGCTCTGGAAACACCATATATTTT. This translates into CASSESRVSSGNTIYF. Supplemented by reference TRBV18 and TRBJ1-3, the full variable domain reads NAGVMQNPRHLVRRRGQEARLRCSPMKGHSHVYWYRQLPEEGLKFMVYLQKENIIDESGMPKERFSAEFPKEGPSILRIQQVVRGDSAAYFCASSESRVSSGNTIYFGEGSWLTVV.